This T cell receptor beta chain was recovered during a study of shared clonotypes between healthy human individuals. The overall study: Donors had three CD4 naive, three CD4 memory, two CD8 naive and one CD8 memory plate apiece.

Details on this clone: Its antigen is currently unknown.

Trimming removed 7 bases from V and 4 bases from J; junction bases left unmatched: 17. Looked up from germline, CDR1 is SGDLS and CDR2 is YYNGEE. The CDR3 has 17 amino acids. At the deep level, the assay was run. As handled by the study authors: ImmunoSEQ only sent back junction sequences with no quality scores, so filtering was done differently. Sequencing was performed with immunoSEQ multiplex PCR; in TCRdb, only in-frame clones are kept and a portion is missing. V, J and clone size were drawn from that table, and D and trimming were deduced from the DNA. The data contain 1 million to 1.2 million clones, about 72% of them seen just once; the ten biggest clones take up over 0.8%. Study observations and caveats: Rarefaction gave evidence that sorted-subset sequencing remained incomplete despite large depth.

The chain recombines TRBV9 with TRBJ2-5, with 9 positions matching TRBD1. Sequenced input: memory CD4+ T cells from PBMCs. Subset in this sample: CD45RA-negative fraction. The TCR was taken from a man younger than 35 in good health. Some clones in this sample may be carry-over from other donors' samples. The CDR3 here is CASADRGFAGFPETQYF. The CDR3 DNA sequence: TGTGCCAGCGCGGACAGGGGTTTTGCGGGATTCCCAGAGACCCAGTACTTC.